This T cell receptor (beta chain) was found in a study of cytomegalovirus exposure and HLA in healthy donors. Study overall: From donors who were HLA-typed, an early data release held 80 million or so unique TCRs. Regarding the study as a whole: Clonal expansion, a later analysis showed, was greater in HLA-associated TCR beta chains than in equally common others. The authors enumerated around 150 TCR beta chains as linked to cytomegalovirus.

Participants comprised healthy donors of bone marrow. Germline V gives CDR1 KGHSH, CDR2 LQKENI. V lost 3 bases and J lost 0; bases outside the gene matches: 5. The CDR3 totals 15 residues. About this clone: Its antigen is not known. Additional DNA sequences in this sample encode the identical CDR3.

The PCR ran on 60 Vbeta and 13 Jbeta primers. Profiled with immunoSEQ multiplex PCR; TCRdb holds only in-frame clones, not every one. This sample carries 150,000 to 200,000 clones, with 2.1% going to the ten biggest clones. This sequence was found in a man aged 25-45 years in good health and CMV-seronegative. Material for sequencing was PBMCs. The chain employs TRBV18 and TRBJ2-7, with 7 bases identical to TRBD1. CDR3 DNA: TGTGCCAGCTCACCCGGGACAGCCGCCTCCTACGAGCAGTACTTC. It is translated as CASSPGTAASYEQYF.